One T cell receptor (beta chain) is described in this entry. Authors' data handling: Cell counts per sample came from amplifying reference gene primers. The repertoire was sequenced with immunoSEQ multiplex PCR; TCRdb's copy has only in-frame clones and lacks some. The DNA was the basis for D and trimming; V, J and clone size are from that table. The sample holds approximately 290,000 clones, 80% to 90% seen once. Cohort 3 donors were reported recovered after two negative PCRs, clearance, or symptom resolution. V was clipped by 4 bases and J by 0 bases; unmatched bases: 3. CDR1 and CDR2 from the germline V gene are MNHEY and SVGAGI. The CDR3 is 16 residues long. These data belong to a study of blood T cell repertoires in COVID-19. Study-level information: Spain, Italy and the United States supplied samples that represented acute and convalescent COVID-19.

This sequence was found in a woman in her twenties or thirties who had recovered from COVID-19. J is TRBJ1-4 and V is TRBV6-5; the match to TRBD1 covers 9 bases. The sequencing input was PBMCs or T cells enriched from blood (not recorded which). Here the CDR3 reads CASSSGQGPTNEKLFF. The CDR3 DNA follows: TGTGCCAGCAGTTCGGGACAGGGCCCAACTAATGAAAAACTGTTTTTT.